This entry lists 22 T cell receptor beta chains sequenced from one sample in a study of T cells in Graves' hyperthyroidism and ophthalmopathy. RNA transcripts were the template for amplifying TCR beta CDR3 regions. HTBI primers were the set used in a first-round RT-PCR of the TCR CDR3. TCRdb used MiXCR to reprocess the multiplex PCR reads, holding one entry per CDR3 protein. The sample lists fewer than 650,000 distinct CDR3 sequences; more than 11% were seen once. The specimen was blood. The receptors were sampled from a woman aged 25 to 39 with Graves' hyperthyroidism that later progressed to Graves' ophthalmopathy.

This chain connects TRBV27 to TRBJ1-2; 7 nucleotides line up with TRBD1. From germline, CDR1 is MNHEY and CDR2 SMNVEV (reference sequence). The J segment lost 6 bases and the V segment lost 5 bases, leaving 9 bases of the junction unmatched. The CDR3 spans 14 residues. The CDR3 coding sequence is TGTGCCAGCAGTAGACAGGGAACGATCCATGGCTACACCTTC. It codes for CASSRQGTIHGYTF.

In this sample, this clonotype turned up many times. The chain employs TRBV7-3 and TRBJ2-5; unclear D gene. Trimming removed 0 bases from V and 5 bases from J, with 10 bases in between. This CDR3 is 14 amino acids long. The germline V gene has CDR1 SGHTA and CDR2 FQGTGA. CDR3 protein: CASSLTASLETQYF. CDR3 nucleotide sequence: TGTGCCAGCAGCTTAACAGCTTCCCTTGAGACCCAGTACTTC.

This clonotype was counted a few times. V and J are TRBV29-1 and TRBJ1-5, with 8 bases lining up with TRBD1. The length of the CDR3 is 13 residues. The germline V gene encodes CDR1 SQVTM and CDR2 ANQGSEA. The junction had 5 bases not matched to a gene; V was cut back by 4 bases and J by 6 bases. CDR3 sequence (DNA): TGCAGCGTTGTCAACGGACAGGGTCAGCCCCAGCATTTT. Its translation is CSVVNGQGQPQHF.

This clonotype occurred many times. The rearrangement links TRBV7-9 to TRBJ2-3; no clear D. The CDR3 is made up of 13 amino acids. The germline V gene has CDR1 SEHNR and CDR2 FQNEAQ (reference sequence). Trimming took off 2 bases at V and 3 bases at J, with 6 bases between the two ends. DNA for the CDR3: TGTGCCAGCAGCTTAAAACGGACAGATACGCAGTATTTT. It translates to CASSLKRTDTQYF.

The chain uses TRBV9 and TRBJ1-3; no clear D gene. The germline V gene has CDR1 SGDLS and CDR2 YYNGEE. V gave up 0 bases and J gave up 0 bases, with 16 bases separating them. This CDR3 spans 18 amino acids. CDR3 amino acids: CASSVGPQGSYSGNTIYF. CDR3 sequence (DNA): TGTGCCAGCAGCGTAGGGCCCCAAGGCAGCTACTCTGGAAACACCATATATTTT.

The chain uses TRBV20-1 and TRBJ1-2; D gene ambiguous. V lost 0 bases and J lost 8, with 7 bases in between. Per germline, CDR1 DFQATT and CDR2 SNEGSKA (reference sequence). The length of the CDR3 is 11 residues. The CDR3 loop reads CSARDAGGYTF. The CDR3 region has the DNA TGCAGTGCTAGAGATGCCGGCGGCTACACCTTC.

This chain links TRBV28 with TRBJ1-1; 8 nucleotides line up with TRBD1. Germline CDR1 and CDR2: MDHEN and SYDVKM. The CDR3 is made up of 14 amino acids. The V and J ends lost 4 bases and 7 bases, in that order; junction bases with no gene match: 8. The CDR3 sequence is CASSYPGQGGEAFF. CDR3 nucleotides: TGTGCCAGCAGTTACCCAGGACAGGGAGGTGAAGCTTTCTTT.

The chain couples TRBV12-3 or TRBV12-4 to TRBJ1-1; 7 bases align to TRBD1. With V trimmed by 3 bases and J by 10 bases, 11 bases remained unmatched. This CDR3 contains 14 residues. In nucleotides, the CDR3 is TGTGCCAGCAGTTTCTTCAGGGGGGGAACCGGAGCTTTCTTT. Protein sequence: CASSFFRGGTGAFF.

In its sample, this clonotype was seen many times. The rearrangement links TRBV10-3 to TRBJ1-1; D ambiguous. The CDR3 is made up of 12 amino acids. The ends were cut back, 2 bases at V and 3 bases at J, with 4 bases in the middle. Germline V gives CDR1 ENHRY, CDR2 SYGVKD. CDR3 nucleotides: TGTGCCATCAGTGAGCCAGACACTGAAGCTTTCTTT. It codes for CAISEPDTEAFF.

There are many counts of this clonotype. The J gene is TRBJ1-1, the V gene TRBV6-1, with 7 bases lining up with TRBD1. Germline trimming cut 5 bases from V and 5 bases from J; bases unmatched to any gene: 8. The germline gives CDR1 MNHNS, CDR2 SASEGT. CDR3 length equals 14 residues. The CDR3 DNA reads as TGTGCCAGCAGTTCGAGACAGGGACGGACTGAAGCTTTCTTT. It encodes CASSSRQGRTEAFF.

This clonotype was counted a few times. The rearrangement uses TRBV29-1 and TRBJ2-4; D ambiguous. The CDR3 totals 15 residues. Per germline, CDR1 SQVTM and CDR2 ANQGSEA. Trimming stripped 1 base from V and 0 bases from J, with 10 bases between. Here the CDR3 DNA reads TGCAGCGTTGAAGTGCAGTCCGGAGCCAAAAACATTCAGTACTTC. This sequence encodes CSVEVQSGAKNIQYF.

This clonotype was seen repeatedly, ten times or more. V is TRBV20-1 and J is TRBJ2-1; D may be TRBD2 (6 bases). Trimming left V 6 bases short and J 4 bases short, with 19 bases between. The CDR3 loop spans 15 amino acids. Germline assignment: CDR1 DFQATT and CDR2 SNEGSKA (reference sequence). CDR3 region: CSANPGTVGYNEQFF. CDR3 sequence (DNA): TGCAGTGCAAACCCCGGGACTGTTGGATACAATGAGCAGTTCTTC.

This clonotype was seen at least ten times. CDR3: CASSQRPYEQYF. CDR3 nucleotides: TGTGCCAGCAGTCAAAGACCCTACGAGCAGTACTTC. The chain joins TRBV28 to TRBJ2-7; no clear D gene. Germline-derived CDR1 and CDR2 are MDHEN and SYDVKM. This CDR3 region has 12 residues. Trimming left V 5 bases short and J 2 bases short, with 7 bases between.

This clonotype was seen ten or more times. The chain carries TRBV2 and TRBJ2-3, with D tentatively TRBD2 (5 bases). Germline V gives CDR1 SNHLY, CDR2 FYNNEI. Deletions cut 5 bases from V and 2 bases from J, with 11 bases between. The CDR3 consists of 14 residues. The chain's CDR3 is CASSLLDYTDTQYF. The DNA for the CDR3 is TGTGCCAGCAGTCTCCTTGACTACACAGATACGCAGTATTTT.

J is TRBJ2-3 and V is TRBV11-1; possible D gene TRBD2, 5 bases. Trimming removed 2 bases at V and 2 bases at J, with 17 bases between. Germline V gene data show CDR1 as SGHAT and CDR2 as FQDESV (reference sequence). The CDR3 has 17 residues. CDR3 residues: CASSLPSIGEITDTQYF. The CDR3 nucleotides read TGTGCCAGCAGCTTACCGAGTATCGGGGAGATCACAGATACGCAGTATTTT.

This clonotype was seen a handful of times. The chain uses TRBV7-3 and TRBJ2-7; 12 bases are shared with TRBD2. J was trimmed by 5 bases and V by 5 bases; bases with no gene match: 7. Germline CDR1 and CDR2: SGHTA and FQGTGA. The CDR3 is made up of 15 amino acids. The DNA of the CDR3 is TGTGCCAGCAGCCCCCGACTAGCGGGAGTCCACGAGCAGTACTTC. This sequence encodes CASSPRLAGVHEQYF.

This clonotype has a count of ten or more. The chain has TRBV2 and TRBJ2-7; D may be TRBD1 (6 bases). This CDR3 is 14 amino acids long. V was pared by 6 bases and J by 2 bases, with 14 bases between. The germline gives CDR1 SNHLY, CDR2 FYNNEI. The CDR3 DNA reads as TGTGCCAGCAGCGGGACACAACCTACCTACGAGCAGTACTTC. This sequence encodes CASSGTQPTYEQYF.

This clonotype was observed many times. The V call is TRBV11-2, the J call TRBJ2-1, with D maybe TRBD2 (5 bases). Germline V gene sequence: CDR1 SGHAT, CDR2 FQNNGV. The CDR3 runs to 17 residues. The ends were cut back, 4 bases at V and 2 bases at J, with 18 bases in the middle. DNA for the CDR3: TGTGCCAGCAGCTCTCTAGAGGGCCTCCGGACCTACAATGAGCAGTTCTTC. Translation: CASSSLEGLRTYNEQFF.

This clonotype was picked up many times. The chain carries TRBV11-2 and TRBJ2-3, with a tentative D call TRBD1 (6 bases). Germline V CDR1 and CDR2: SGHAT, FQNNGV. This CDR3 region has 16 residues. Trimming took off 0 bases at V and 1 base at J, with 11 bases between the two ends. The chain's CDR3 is CASSLEGRGGTDTQYF. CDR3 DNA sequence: TGTGCCAGCAGCTTAGAAGGCAGGGGAGGCACAGATACGCAGTATTTT.

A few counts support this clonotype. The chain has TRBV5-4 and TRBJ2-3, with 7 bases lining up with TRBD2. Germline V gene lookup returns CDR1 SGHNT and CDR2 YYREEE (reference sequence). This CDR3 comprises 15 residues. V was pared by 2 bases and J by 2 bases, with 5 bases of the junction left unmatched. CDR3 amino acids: CASSLKRGATDTQYF. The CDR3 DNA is TGTGCCAGCAGCTTAAAGCGGGGAGCCACAGATACGCAGTATTTT.

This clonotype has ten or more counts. CDR3 bases: TGTGCCAGTAACAAGGGACTAGCGGGAGGGAACGAGCAGTACTTC. Protein: CASNKGLAGGNEQYF. The genes are TRBV19 and TRBJ2-7; 16 bases align to TRBD2. J gave up 5 bases and V 7 bases, and 5 bases lay outside the gene matches. Germline assignment: CDR1 LNHDA and CDR2 SQIVND (reference sequence). The CDR3 totals 15 residues.

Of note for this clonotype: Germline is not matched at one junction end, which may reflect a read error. In nucleotides, the CDR3 is TGTGCCAGCTCACCTGTCGTCGGGACTAGCGGGACGGGGGGCGAGCAGTACTTC. Translated: CASSPVVGTSGTGGEQYF. The rearrangement uses TRBV10-2 and TRBJ2-7, with 13 bases aligning to TRBD2. The germline CDR1 and CDR2 sequences are WSHSY and SAAADI. CDR3 length: 18 amino acids.